This T cell receptor (beta chain) was recovered during a study of radiation and T cells in renal cell carcinoma. Findings of the study overall: From baseline, blood top tumor clonotypes peaked at 2 weeks post-radiation.

In regard to this clone: Its matching antigen is unknown.

The CDR3 has 15 residues. Trimming cost V 3 bases and J 1 base, with 9 bases left between them. The germline gives CDR1 MNHNS, CDR2 SASEGT. Produced via immunoSEQ multiplex PCR; TCRdb's table is partial and in-frame only. The sample includes 75,000 to 95,000 clones, 85% of them seen just once. Time point reported: blood 4 weeks post-SBRT, at nephrectomy. Treatment noted: 15 Gy SBRT to primary tumor, nephrectomy 4 weeks later. This TCR was sampled from a man aged 50 to 59 with renal cell carcinoma. The V gene is TRBV6-1, the J gene TRBJ1-4; possibly TRBD1 for D (6 bases). This material consisted of blood, taken from a patient whose treatment included radiotherapy and nephrectomy. CDR3 sequence: CASSDETGTNEKLFF. For the CDR3, the DNA is TGTGCCAGCAGTGACGAGACAGGAACTAATGAAAAACTGTTTTTT.